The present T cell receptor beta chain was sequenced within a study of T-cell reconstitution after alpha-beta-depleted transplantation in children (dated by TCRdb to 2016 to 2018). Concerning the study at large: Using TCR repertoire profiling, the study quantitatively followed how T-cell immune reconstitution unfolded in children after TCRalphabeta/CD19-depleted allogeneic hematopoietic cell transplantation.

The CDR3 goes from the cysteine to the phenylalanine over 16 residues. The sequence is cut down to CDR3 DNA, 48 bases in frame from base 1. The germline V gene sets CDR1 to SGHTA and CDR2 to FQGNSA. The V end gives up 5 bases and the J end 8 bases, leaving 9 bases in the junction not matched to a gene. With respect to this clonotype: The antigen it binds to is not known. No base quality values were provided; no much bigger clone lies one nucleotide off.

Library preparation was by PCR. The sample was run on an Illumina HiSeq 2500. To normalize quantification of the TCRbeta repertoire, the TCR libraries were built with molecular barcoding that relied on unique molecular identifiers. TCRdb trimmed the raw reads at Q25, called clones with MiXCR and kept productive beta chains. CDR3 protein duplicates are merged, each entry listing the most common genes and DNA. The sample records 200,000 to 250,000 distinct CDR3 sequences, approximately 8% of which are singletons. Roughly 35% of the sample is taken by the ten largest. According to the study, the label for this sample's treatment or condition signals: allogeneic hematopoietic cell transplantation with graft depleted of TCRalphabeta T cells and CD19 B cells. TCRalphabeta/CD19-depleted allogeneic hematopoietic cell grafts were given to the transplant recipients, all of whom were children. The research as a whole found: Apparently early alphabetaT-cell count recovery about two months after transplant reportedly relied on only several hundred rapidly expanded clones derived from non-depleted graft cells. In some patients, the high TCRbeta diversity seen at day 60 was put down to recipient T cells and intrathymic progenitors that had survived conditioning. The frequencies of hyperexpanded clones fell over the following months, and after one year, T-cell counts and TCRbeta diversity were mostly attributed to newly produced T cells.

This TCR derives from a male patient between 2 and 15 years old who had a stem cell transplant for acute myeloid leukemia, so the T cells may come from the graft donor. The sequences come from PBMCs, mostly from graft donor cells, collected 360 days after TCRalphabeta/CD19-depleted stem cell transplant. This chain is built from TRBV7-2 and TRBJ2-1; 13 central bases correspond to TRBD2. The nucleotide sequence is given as TGTGCCAGCAGCCTAAGGACTAGCGGGAGTGGGGATGAGCAGTTCTTC. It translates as CASSLRTSGSGDEQFF.